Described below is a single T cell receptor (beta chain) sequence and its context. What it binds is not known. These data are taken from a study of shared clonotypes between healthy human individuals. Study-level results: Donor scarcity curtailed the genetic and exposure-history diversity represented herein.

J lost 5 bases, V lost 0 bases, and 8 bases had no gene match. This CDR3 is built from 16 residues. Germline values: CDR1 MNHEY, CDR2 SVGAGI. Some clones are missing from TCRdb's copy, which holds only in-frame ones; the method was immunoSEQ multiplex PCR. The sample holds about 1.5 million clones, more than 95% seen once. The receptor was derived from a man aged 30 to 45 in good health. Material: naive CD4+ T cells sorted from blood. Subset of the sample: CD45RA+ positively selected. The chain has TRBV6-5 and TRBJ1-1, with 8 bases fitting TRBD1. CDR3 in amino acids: CASSYSLRQGRTEAFF. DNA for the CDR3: TGTGCCAGCAGTTACTCCCTAAGACAGGGGAGGACTGAAGCTTTCTTT.